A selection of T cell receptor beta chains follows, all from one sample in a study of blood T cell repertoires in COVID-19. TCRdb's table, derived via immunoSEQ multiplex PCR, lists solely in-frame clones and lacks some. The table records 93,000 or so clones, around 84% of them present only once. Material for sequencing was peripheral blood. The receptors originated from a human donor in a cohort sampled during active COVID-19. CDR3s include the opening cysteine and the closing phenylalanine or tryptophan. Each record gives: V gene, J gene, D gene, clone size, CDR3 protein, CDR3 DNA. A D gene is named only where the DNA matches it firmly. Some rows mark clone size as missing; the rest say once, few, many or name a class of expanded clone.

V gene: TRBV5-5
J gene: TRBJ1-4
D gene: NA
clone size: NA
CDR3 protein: CASSRTAGGNEKLFF
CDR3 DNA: TGTGCCAGCAGCCGAACAGCGGGAGGCAATGAAAAACTGTTTTTT

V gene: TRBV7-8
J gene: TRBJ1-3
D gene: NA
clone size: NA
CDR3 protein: CASSLAGEAGNTIYF
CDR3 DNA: TGTGCCAGCAGCTTAGCAGGAGAGGCTGGAAACACCATATATTTT

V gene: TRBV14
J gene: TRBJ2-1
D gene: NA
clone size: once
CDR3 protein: CASSPPGSSYNEQFF
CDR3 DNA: TGTGCCAGCAGCCCCCCGGGGAGCTCCTACAATGAGCAGTTCTTC

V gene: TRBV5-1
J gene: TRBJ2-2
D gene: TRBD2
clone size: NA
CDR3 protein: CASSLGSGDTGELFF
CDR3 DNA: TGCGCCAGCAGCTTGGGTAGCGGGGACACCGGGGAGCTGTTTTTT

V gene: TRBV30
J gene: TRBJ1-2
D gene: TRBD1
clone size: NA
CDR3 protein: CAWSVLGTGGYTF
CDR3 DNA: TGTGCCTGGAGTGTACTCGGGACAGGTGGCTACACCTTC

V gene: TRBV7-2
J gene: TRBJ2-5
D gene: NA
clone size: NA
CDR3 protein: CASSPQRWETQYF
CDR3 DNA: TGTGCCAGCAGCCCCCAACGGTGGGAGACCCAGTACTTC

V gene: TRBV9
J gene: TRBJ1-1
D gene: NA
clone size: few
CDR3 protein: CASSGQKMGMNTEAFF
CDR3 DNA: TGTGCCAGCAGCGGGCAGAAGATGGGCATGAACACTGAAGCTTTCTTT

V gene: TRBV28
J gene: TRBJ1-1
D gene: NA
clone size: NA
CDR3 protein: CASSSAGWNTEAFF
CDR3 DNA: TGTGCCAGCAGTTCGGCGGGGTGGAACACTGAAGCTTTCTTT

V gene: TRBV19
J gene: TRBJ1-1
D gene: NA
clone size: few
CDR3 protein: CASSTTGLNTEAFF
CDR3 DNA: TGTGCCAGTAGTACGACAGGACTGAACACTGAAGCTTTCTTT

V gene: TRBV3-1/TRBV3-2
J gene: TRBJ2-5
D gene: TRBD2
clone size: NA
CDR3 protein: CASSPRLAGQGTQYF
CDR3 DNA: TGTGCCAGCAGCCCCCGACTAGCGGGGCAGGGGACCCAGTACTTC

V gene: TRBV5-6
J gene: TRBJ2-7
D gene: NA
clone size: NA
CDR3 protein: CASEYRDTRGEQYF
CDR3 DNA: TGTGCCAGTGAATACCGGGACACCCGCGGGGAGCAGTACTTC

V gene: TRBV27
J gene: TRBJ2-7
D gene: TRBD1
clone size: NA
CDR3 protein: CASIWTGPEQYF
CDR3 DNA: TGTGCCAGCATCTGGACAGGTCCCGAGCAGTACTTC

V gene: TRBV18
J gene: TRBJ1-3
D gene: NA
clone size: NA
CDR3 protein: CASSPQGPPGNTIYF
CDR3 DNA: TGTGCCAGCTCACCACAGGGGCCCCCGGGAAACACCATATATTTT

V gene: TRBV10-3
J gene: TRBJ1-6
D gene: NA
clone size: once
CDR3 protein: CAISESDNSPLHF
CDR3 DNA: TGTGCCATCAGTGAATCAGATAATTCACCCCTCCACTTT

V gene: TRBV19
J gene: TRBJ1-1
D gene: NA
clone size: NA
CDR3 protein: CASNGGRGYAFF
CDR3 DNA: TGTGCCAGCAACGGGGGGCGAGGGTATGCTTTCTTT

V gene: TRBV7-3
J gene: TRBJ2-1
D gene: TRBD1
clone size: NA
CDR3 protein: CASSSDRGPYNEQFF
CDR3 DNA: TGTGCCAGCAGCTCGGACAGGGGGCCCTACAATGAGCAGTTCTTC

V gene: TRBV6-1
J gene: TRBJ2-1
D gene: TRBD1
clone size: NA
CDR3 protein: CASSAPDRDRGLNEQFF
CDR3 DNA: TGTGCCAGCAGTGCACCGGACCGGGACAGGGGGTTAAATGAGCAGTTCTTC

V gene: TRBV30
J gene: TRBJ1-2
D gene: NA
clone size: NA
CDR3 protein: CAWSLAGQNFYGYTF
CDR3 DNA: TGTGCCTGGAGTTTAGCAGGACAGAATTTCTATGGCTACACCTTC

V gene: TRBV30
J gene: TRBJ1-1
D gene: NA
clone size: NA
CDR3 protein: CAWSGRRTEAFF
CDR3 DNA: TGTGCCTGGAGTGGTCGTCGGACTGAAGCTTTCTTT

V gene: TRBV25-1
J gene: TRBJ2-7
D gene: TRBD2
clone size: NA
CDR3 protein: CASSESGGGAHEQYF
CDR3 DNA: TGTGCCAGCAGTGAATCTGGCGGGGGGGCCCACGAGCAGTACTTC

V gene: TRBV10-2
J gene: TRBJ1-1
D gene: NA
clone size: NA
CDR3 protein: CASTEGRGRRGTEAFF
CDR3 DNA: TGCGCCAGCACCGAAGGTAGAGGGCGGCGTGGCACTGAAGCTTTCTTT

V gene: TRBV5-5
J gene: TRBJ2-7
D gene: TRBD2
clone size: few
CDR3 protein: CASSFTGGAHSYEQYF
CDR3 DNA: TGTGCCAGCAGCTTTACGGGAGGGGCACACTCCTACGAGCAGTACTTC

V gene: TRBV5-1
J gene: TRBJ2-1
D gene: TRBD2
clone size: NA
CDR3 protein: CASSHPGGSTNEQFF
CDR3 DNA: TGCGCCAGCAGCCACCCGGGGGGTAGCACGAATGAGCAGTTCTTC

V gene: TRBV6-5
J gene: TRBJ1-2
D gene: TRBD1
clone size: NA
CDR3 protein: CASSSDRGRVGYGYTF
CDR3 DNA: TGTGCCAGCAGTTCCGACAGGGGGCGCGTAGGCTATGGCTACACCTTC

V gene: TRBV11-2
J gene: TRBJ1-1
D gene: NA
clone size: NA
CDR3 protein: CASSLSTEAFF
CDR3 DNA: TGTGCCAGCAGCTTATCGACTGAAGCTTTCTTT

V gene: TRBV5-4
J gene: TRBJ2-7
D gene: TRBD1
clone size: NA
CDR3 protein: CASTPGGQGSYEQYF
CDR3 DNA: TGTGCCAGCACCCCCGGGGGACAGGGGTCCTACGAGCAGTACTTC

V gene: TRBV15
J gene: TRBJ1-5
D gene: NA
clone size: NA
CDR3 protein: CATSAQRAGSRNQPQHF
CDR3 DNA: TGTGCCACCAGCGCCCAAAGGGCGGGGAGCCGCAATCAGCCCCAGCATTTT

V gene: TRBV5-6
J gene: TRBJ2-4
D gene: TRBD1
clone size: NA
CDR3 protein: CASKQGAIKNIQYF
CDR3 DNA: TGTGCCAGCAAACAGGGGGCTATCAAAAACATTCAGTACTTC

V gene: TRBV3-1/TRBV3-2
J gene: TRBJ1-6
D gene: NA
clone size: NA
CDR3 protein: CASSQSQGGRRSPLHF
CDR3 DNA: TGTGCCAGCAGCCAAAGTCAGGGAGGTCGGCGCTCACCCCTCCACTTT

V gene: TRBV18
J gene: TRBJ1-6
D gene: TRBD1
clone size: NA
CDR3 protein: CASSQIDRVNSPLHF
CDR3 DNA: TGTGCCAGCTCACAAATCGACAGGGTAAATTCACCCCTCCACTTT

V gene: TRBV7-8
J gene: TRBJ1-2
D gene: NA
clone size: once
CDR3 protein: CASTGDRRYGYTF
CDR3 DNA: TGTGCCAGCACCGGCGACAGACGCTATGGCTACACCTTC

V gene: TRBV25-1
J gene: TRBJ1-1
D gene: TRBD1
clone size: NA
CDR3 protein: CASSDPGTANTEAFF
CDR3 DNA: TGTGCCAGCAGTGATCCCGGGACAGCGAACACTGAAGCTTTCTTT

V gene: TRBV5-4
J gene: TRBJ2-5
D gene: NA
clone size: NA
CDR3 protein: CASSPRNREAETQYF
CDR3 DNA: TGTGCCAGCAGCCCTCGAAACAGGGAAGCGGAGACCCAGTACTTC

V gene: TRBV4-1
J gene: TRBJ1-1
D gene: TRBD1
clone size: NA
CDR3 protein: CASSQDGQGTEAFF
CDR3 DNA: TGCGCCAGCAGCCAGGACGGACAGGGCACTGAAGCTTTCTTT

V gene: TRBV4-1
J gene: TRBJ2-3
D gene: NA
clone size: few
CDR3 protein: CASRRGDTQYF
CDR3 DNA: TGCGCCAGCAGAAGAGGCGATACGCAGTATTTT

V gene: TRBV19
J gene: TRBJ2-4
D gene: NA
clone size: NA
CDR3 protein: CASSIAGINIAKNIQYF
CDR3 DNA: TGTGCCAGTAGTATTGCCGGGATTAATATAGCCAAAAACATTCAGTACTTC

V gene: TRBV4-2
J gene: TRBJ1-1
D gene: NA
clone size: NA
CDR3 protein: CASSNGEGYDTEAFF
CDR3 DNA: TGTGCCAGCAGCAACGGGGAGGGATACGACACTGAAGCTTTCTTT

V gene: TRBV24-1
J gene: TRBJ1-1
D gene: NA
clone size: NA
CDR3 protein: CATSDPLSPSGAFF
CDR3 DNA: TGTGCCACCAGTGACCCTTTAAGTCCCTCAGGGGCTTTCTTT

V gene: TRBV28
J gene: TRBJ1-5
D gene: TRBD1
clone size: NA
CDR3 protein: CASSRQGRSNQPQHF
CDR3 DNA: TGTGCCAGCAGTAGACAGGGAAGGAGCAATCAGCCCCAGCATTTT

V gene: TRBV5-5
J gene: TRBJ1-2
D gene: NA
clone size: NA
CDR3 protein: CASSPQGSYGYTF
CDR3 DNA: TGTGCCAGCAGCCCACAGGGAAGCTATGGCTACACCTTC

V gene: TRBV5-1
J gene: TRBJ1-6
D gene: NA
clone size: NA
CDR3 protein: CASRSLSYNSPLHF
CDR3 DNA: TGCGCCAGCAGGTCACTCTCCTATAATTCACCCCTCCACTTT

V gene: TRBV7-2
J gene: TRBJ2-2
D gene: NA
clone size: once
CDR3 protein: CASSLAGARTGELFF
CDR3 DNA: TGTGCCAGCAGCTTAGCGGGGGCCCGAACCGGGGAGCTGTTTTTT

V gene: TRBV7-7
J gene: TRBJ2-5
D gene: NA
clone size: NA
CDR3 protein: CASSLGLRGQETQYF
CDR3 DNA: TGTGCTAGCAGCTTAGGTCTCCGGGGCCAAGAGACCCAGTACTTC

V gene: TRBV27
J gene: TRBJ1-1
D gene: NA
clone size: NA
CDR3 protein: CASSSGRTEAFF
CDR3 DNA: TGTGCCAGCAGTTCAGGGAGGACTGAAGCTTTCTTT

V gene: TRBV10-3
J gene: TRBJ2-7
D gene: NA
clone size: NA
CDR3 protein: CAIRMDRSYEQYF
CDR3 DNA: TGTGCCATCAGGATGGACAGAAGCTACGAGCAGTACTTC

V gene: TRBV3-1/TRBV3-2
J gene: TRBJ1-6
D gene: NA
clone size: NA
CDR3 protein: CASSHKTGSSYNSPLHF
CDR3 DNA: TGTGCCAGCAGCCACAAGACAGGCAGCTCCTATAATTCACCCCTCCACTTT

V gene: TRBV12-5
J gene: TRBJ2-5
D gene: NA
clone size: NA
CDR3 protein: CASGLVGTPNSQETQYF
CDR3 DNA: TGTGCTAGTGGTTTGGTAGGGACACCAAATTCCCAAGAGACCCAGTACTTC

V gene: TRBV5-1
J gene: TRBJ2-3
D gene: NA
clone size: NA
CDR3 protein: CASAPWRGTDTQYF
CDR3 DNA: TGCGCCAGCGCCCCTTGGCGGGGCACAGATACGCAGTATTTT

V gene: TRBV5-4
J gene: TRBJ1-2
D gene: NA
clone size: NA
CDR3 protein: CASSATGPSNYGYTF
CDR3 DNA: TGTGCCAGCAGCGCTACAGGGCCCTCTAACTATGGCTACACCTTC

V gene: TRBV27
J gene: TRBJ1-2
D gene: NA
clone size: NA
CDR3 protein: CASRPWVGQPLGGYTF
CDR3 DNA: TGTGCCAGCAGACCGTGGGTTGGACAGCCCCTTGGCGGCTACACCTTC

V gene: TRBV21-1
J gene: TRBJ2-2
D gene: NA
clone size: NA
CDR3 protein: CASGQGPTGELFF
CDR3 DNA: TGTGCCAGCGGACAGGGTCCCACCGGGGAGCTGTTTTTT

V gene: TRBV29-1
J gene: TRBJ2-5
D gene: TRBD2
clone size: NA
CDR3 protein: CSVLRSSGRETQYF
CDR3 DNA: TGCAGCGTTTTGAGGTCTAGCGGGAGGGAGACCCAGTACTTC

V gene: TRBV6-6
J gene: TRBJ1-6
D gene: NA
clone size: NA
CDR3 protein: CASSSGTNNSPLHF
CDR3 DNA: TGTGCCAGCAGTTCAGGGACAAATAATTCACCCCTCCACTTT

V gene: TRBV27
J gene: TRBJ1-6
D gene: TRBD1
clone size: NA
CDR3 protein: CASSWGGQGTAHSPLHF
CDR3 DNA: TGTGCCAGCAGTTGGGGGGGACAGGGCACCGCTCATTCACCCCTCCACTTT

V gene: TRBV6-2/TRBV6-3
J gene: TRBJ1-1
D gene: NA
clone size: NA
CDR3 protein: CASSYRTGRDTEAFF
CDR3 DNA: TGTGCCAGCAGTTACCGTACAGGGAGGGACACTGAAGCTTTCTTT

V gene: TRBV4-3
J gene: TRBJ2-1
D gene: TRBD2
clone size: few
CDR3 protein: CASSPRTSGGPYNEQFF
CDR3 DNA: TGCGCCAGCAGCCCGAGGACTAGCGGGGGACCCTACAATGAGCAGTTCTTC

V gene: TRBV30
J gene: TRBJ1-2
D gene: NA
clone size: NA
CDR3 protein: CAWTQNYGYTF
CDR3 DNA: TGTGCCTGGACGCAGAACTATGGCTACACCTTC

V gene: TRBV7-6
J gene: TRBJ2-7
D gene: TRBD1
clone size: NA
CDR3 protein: CASSSTGTGAGEQYF
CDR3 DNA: TGTGCCAGCAGCTCGACCGGGACAGGGGCCGGCGAGCAGTACTTC

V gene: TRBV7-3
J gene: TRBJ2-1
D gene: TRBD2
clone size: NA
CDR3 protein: CASSLSGSYNEQFF
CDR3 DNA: TGTGCCAGCAGCCTAAGCGGGAGCTACAATGAGCAGTTCTTC

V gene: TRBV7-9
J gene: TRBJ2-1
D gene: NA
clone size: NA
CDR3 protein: CASSPSEVVNNEQFF
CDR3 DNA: TGTGCCAGCAGCCCGTCAGAGGTAGTCAACAATGAGCAGTTCTTC